This is a list of T cell receptor beta chains from one sample in a study of T cell repertoires in ileal Crohn's disease. TCRdb's table, derived via immunoSEQ multiplex PCR, lists solely in-frame clones and lacks some. The sample has approximately 10,000 clones; about four fifths are singletons. The sequenced sample was ileal tissue. The receptors here all came from an adult with Crohn's disease. Both conserved end residues are part of each CDR3. The order of the fields is J gene, D gene, CDR3 length, V gene, clone size, CDR3 DNA, CDR3 protein. D genes are given only for firm matches. For some rows the clone size is stated as once, few or many, or as a class when expanded; others skip it.

>TRBJ2-3|TRBD2|15|TRBV6-4|-
TGTGCCAGCAGTTTGCTAGCGGATAGCACAGATACGCAGTATTTT
CASSLLADSTDTQYF
>TRBJ1-2|-|14|TRBV27|-
TGTGCCAGCAGTTTAGGGAGGTCCCTACAGGGCTACACCTTC
CASSLGRSLQGYTF
>TRBJ1-1|-|11|TRBV20-1|-
TGCAGTGCTAGAAGTAACTCTGAAGCTTTCTTT
CSARSNSEAFF
>TRBJ1-2|-|15|TRBV30|once
TGTGCCTGGACCCTTGGGGCAGGCAAATTCTATGGCTACACCTTC
CAWTLGAGKFYGYTF
>TRBJ2-1|TRBD1|15|TRBV11-2|-
TGTGCCAGCAGCCCACGACAGGGGTCCTACAATGAGCAGTTCTTC
CASSPRQGSYNEQFF
>TRBJ2-7|-|15|TRBV7-9|-
TGTGCCAGCAGTCGACTCCGGGACTTGACCTACGAGCAGTACTTC
CASSRLRDLTYEQYF
>TRBJ2-7|-|14|TRBV5-1|-
TGCGCCAGCAGCTTGGCACAGGGCAGATACGAGCAGTACTTC
CASSLAQGRYEQYF
>TRBJ1-3|TRBD1|14|TRBV28|-
TGTGCCAGCAGCCCCGGACAGGCTGGAAACACCATATATTTT
CASSPGQAGNTIYF
>TRBJ2-2|-|14|TRBV2|-
TGTGCCAGCAGTGGGGCAGATCGAACCGGGGAGCTGTTTTTT
CASSGADRTGELFF
>TRBJ2-7|-|12|TRBV9|-
TGTGCCAGCGGAGGGACAGACTACGAGCAGTACTTC
CASGGTDYEQYF
>TRBJ2-1|-|9|TRBV20-1|once
TGCAGCGTCGGGAATGAGCAGTTCTTC
CSVGNEQFF
>TRBJ1-1|-|15|TRBV7-9|-
TGTGCCAGCAGCCTCGCGGGTGGTGAAGTTTCTGAAGCTTTCTTT
CASSLAGGEVSEAFF
>TRBJ1-1|-|12|TRBV29-1|-
TGCTCGTGGGGCGGCCAAAACACTGAAGCTTTCTTT
CSWGGQNTEAFF
>TRBJ2-3|TRBD1|14|TRBV28|-
TGTGCCAGCAGTCGACAGGGGGTATCAGATACGCAGTATTTT
CASSRQGVSDTQYF
>TRBJ2-3|-|17|TRBV11-2|-
TGTGCCAGCAGCTTAGGGCGGGGTAGCGGCCTCACAGATACGCAGTATTTT
CASSLGRGSGLTDTQYF
>TRBJ2-7|-|18|TRBV6-1|-
TGTGCCAGCAGTGAACAAAGGATTAGTCAGGGACAATCCTACGAGCAGTACTTC
CASSEQRISQGQSYEQYF
>TRBJ2-7|-|11|TRBV25-1|-
TGTGCCAGCAGTGAATATCTTGAGCAGTACTTC
CASSEYLEQYF
>TRBJ2-1|TRBD1|16|TRBV14|-
TGTGCCAGCAGCCCCCGGACAGGGGAAAATTACAATGAGCAGTTCTTC
CASSPRTGENYNEQFF
>TRBJ2-4|-|18|TRBV4-1|once
TGCGCCAGCAGCCAGAGAGGGGGGGGGCTTCTAGCCAAAAACATTCAGTACTTC
CASSQRGGGLLAKNIQYF
>TRBJ2-5|-|11|TRBV2|-
TGTGCCAGCAGTGGAGGGGAGACCCAGTACTTC
CASSGGETQYF
>TRBJ1-4|TRBD1|15|TRBV5-1|-
TGCGCCAGCGGAGAAACGGGACAGGGAGGTGAAAAACTGTTTTTT
CASGETGQGGEKLFF
>TRBJ1-1|-|15|TRBV5-4|once
TGTGCCAGCAGCTTGTTCGGGGTTGCGAACACTGAAGCTTTCTTT
CASSLFGVANTEAFF
>TRBJ1-2|-|15|TRBV4-1|-
TGCGCCAGCAGCCAAGAGGGCACCGGCAACTATGGCTACACCTTC
CASSQEGTGNYGYTF
>TRBJ2-7|-|15|TRBV7-9|few
TGTGCCAGCAGCTCCCAAGGTCAATCAGGTCACGAGCAGTACTTC
CASSSQGQSGHEQYF
>TRBJ1-1|-|15|TRBV19|-
TGTGCCAGTAAAATGGGGGCAGGCTCGAACACTGAAGCTTTCTTT
CASKMGAGSNTEAFF
>TRBJ2-7|TRBD1|14|TRBV18|-
TGTGCCAGCTCATCCGGGACAGGGTCCTACGAGCAGTACTTC
CASSSGTGSYEQYF
>TRBJ2-5|-|14|TRBV5-1|-
TGCGCCAGCAGCTTAGGGACTGATTGGGAGACCCAGTACTTC
CASSLGTDWETQYF
>TRBJ2-1|TRBD1|12|TRBV27|-
TGTGCCAGCGTATCAGGGGGCAATGAGCAGTTCTTC
CASVSGGNEQFF
>TRBJ2-2|-|14|TRBV10-3|-
TGTGCCACCACCCAAGGGGCGAACACCGGGGAGCTGTTTTTT
CATTQGANTGELFF
>TRBJ2-5|-|15|TRBV7-6|-
TGTGCCAGCAGCTTACCCCGGGGGGCCCAAGAGACCCAGTACTTC
CASSLPRGAQETQYF
>TRBJ1-1|-|14|TRBV6-6|-
TGTGCCAGCAGTTCCCCCAGCGAGAACACTGAAGCTTTCTTT
CASSSPSENTEAFF
>TRBJ1-6|TRBD1|17|TRBV5-1|-
TGCGCCAGCAGCCGAATGACAGGGGGTGATTATAATTCACCCCTCCACTTT
CASSRMTGGDYNSPLHF
>TRBJ1-1|-|14|TRBV19|-
TGTGCCAGTAGTATAGTGGGGGCCGGCGGAAAAGCTTTCTTT
CASSIVGAGGKAFF
>TRBJ1-1|-|15|TRBV7-9|-
TGTGCCAGCAGCTTAGGGTATGACAGGATCACTGAAGCTTTCTTT
CASSLGYDRITEAFF
>TRBJ2-3|-|14|TRBV7-2|-
TGTGCCAGCAGTGATACTAAGGTTTTGGATACGCAGTATTTT
CASSDTKVLDTQYF
>TRBJ1-6|TRBD1|13|TRBV18|-
TGTGCCACCTCGGACAGGGTCGTATCACCCCTCCACTTT
CATSDRVVSPLHF
>TRBJ2-5|-|14|TRBV7-7|-
TGTGCCAGCAGCACAACAGGGAAACAAGAGACCCAGTACTTC
CASSTTGKQETQYF
>TRBJ1-5|-|16|TRBV5-1|-
TGCGCCAGCAGCCCCCTTCCGGGACACGGCAATCAGCCCCAGCATTTT
CASSPLPGHGNQPQHF
>TRBJ2-3|TRBD2|16|TRBV5-1|-
TGCGCCAGCAGCTTGGGTGATAGCGGGGGGCCGAATACGCAGTATTTT
CASSLGDSGGPNTQYF
>TRBJ2-7|-|16|TRBV19|once
TGTGCCAGTAGTAAGATCATCGGGGGGCGCTCCTACGAGCAGTACTTC
CASSKIIGGRSYEQYF
>TRBJ1-5|-|13|TRBV7-9|-
TGTGCCAGCAGCTTAGGACAGTCTCAGCCCCAGCATTTT
CASSLGQSQPQHF
>TRBJ2-1|TRBD2|15|TRBV4-1|few
TGCGCCAGCAGCCAAGAACAGGCGGGAGTTGGTGAGCAGTTCTTC
CASSQEQAGVGEQFF
>TRBJ1-2|-|18|TRBV10-3|-
TGTGCCATCAGTTATACCCGAGTTGGGGACACGAATAGCTATGGCTACACCTTC
CAISYTRVGDTNSYGYTF
>TRBJ2-7|TRBD1|15|TRBV6-6|few
TGTGCCAGCAGCCTCGGACAGGGAACGTCCTACGAGCAGTACTTC
CASSLGQGTSYEQYF
>TRBJ1-1|-|14|TRBV5-1|-
TGCGCCAGCAGCCTTAACTATGGATCGGGTGAAGCTTTCTTT
CASSLNYGSGEAFF
>TRBJ2-1|-|15|TRBV27|-
TGTGCCAGCAGTTTTAGGCAGGGTAATGGCAATGAGCAGTTCTTC
CASSFRQGNGNEQFF
>TRBJ2-3|-|19|TRBV7-9|-
TGTGCCAGCAGCTTAGGCCTCGCCGTCAGGCGATTTAGCACAGATACGCAGTATTTT
CASSLGLAVRRFSTDTQYF
>TRBJ2-1|-|12|TRBV19|-
TGTGCCAGTAGTATGAACAGAGCTGAGCAGTTCTTC
CASSMNRAEQFF
>TRBJ1-2|-|13|TRBV4-2|once
TGTGCCAGCAGCCAAGGACAGAACTATGGCTACACCTTC
CASSQGQNYGYTF
>TRBJ2-2|TRBD1|15|TRBV5-1|-
TGCGCCAGCAGCTCCGGACAGGGCCGGACCGGGGAGCTGTTTTTT
CASSSGQGRTGELFF
>TRBJ1-2|-|15|TRBV6-5|once
TGTGCCAGCAGTTTGGGCAGCGGGGGTGGCTATGGCTACACCTTC
CASSLGSGGGYGYTF
>TRBJ1-5|-|14|TRBV27|-
TGTGCCAGCAGAACACTAGGGAGAAATCAGCCCCAGCATTTT
CASRTLGRNQPQHF
>TRBJ1-5|-|19|TRBV4-1|few
TGCGCCAGCAGCCAAGAGCTGTTAGCAACAGGGACGAGGGGACAGCCCCAGCATTTT
CASSQELLATGTRGQPQHF
>TRBJ1-6|-|11|TRBV28|-
TGTGCCACCTCCGATGGAGCGTCCCTCCACTTT
CATSDGASLHF
>TRBJ1-1|TRBD1|16|TRBV28|-
TGTGCCAGCAGGGGGACAGGAAGTTTCATGAACACTGAAGCTTTCTTT
CASRGTGSFMNTEAFF
>TRBJ1-6|-|12|TRBV6-1|once
TGTGCCACTGGACAGTATAATTCACCCCTCCACTTT
CATGQYNSPLHF
>TRBJ1-1|-|10|TRBV29-1|-
TGCAGCGTACTCGCGGCTGAAGCTTTCTTT
CSVLAAEAFF
>TRBJ1-1|-|14|TRBV5-6|-
TGTGCCAGCAGCTTGCTGGGACAGAACACTGAAGCTTTCTTT
CASSLLGQNTEAFF